This T cell receptor beta chain stems from a study of cytomegalovirus exposure and HLA in healthy donors. The CDR3 runs 14 residues. Germline loops: CDR1 SGHVS, CDR2 FNYEAQ. V was pared by 6 bases and J by 6 bases, with 12 bases between. This clone has just one count. 13 Jbeta primers and 60 Vbeta primers were used for the PCR. Generated by immunoSEQ multiplex PCR, the TCRdb table keeps only in-frame clones and is missing some. The repertoire holds about 130,000 clones, with approximately 81% as singletons. The sample consisted of PBMCs. The chain joins TRBV7-6 to TRBJ1-6, with D maybe TRBD1 (5 bases). This clonotype originated in a man in his late teens or twenties in good health and CMV-seronegative. CDR3 residues: CASRVEGVNSPLHF. Written as DNA, the CDR3 is TGTGCCAGCAGAGTCGAAGGGGTTAATTCACCCCTCCACTTT.